Each of the 14 T cell receptor beta chains below was sequenced from the same sample in a study of blood T cell repertoires in COVID-19. Libraries were prepared by immunoSEQ multiplex PCR; TCRdb keeps only in-frame clonotypes and omits some of them. Among 150,000 to 200,000 clones listed, approximately 77% were seen once. The sample taken for sequencing was PBMCs or T cells enriched from blood (not recorded which). The origin of the receptors is a man in his 60s who had recovered from COVID-19.

The chain couples TRBV27 to TRBJ1-4; TRBD1 aligns across 7 bases. The CDR3 length is 14 residues. Germline V gene data show CDR1 as MNHEY and CDR2 as SMNVEV (reference sequence). Losses at the gene ends were 6 bases for V and 3 bases for J; bases not matched to a gene: 4. The CDR3 reads CASRTGTANEKLFF. The CDR3 DNA sequence: TGTGCCAGCAGGACCGGGACAGCTAATGAAAAACTGTTTTTT.

The CDR3 coding sequence is TGTGCCAGCAGGGGACTAGCGGGGGATAAGAACACCGGGGAGCTGTTTTTT. This encodes CASRGLAGDKNTGELFF. J is TRBJ2-2 and V is TRBV28; 14 nucleotides match TRBD2. J gave up 1 base and V 6 bases, and 4 bases lay outside the gene matches. CDR1 is MDHEN, CDR2 SYDVKM, per germline. The CDR3 length is 17 residues.

The table lists this clone with a count of one. The rearrangement links TRBV3-1 (or the pseudogene TRBV3-2) to TRBJ1-1, with D unresolved. Germline loops: CDR1 LGHDT, CDR2 YNNKEL (reference sequence). This CDR3 comprises 13 residues. The V end lost 1 base, the J end lost 1 base, and 4 bases lay between the germline ends. Here the CDR3 reads CASSQVRNTEAFF. The CDR3 DNA follows: TGTGCCAGCAGCCAAGTCCGGAACACTGAAGCTTTCTTT.

This chain links TRBV7-3 with TRBJ2-6; 7 bases are a match to TRBD1. V shed 2 bases, J shed 2 bases, and the junction held 6 bases outside the gene matches. CDR3 length: 17 amino acids. From germline, CDR1 is SGHTA and CDR2 FQGTGA. DNA for the CDR3: TGTGCCAGCAGCTTAGGACAGGCTTACGCTGGGGCCAACGTCCTGACTTTC. Protein product: CASSLGQAYAGANVLTF.

The chain joins TRBV5-1 to TRBJ2-7; 11 bases line up with TRBD1. The germline gives CDR1 SGHRS, CDR2 YFSETQ. The CDR3 covers 14 residues. Unmatched junction bases numbered 3, after V lost 1 base and J lost 6 bases. This chain's CDR3 is CASSLYGTGGEQYF. The CDR3 bases are TGCGCCAGCAGCTTGTACGGGACAGGGGGCGAGCAGTACTTC.

The chain recombines TRBV6-5 with TRBJ1-1; D is ambiguous. The germline CDR1 and CDR2 sequences are MNHEY and SVGAGI. Trimming removed 6 bases at V and 1 base at J, with 9 bases between. CDR3 length: 13 amino acids. The CDR3 DNA reads TGTGCCAGCAGAGTCAATAGGAACACTGAAGCTTTCTTT. This gives the protein CASRVNRNTEAFF.

V and J are TRBV11-3 and TRBJ2-7, with no clear D. The germline V gene encodes CDR1 SGHNT and CDR2 YENEEA. The ends were cut back, 0 bases at V and 3 bases at J, with 6 bases in the middle. CDR3 size: 13 residues. The CDR3 spells CASSLEAVYEQYF. The CDR3 DNA reads as TGTGCCAGCAGCTTAGAGGCGGTCTACGAGCAGTACTTC.

The chain is built from TRBV19 and TRBJ2-3; no definite D call. Germline-derived CDR1 and CDR2 are LNHDA and SQIVND (reference sequence). V shed 3 bases and J shed 4 bases, with 14 bases lying between them. The CDR3 totals 15 residues. Here the CDR3 reads CASSMSLVVSDTQYF. The DNA of the CDR3 is TGTGCCAGTAGTATGAGTTTGGTTGTGTCAGATACGCAGTATTTT.

The J gene is TRBJ2-7, the V gene TRBV7-2; TRBD2 is a possible D gene (7 bases). Germline CDR1 SGHTA, CDR2 FQGNSA. Trimming cost V 8 bases and J 4 bases, with 15 bases left between them. CDR3 length equals 13 residues. CDR3 amino acids: CASRGAAGYEQYF. The CDR3 coding sequence is TGTGCCAGCCGGGGGGCAGCGGGTTACGAGCAGTACTTC.

The rearrangement uses TRBV29-1 and TRBJ1-1, with a weak D call TRBD1 (6 bases). The CDR3 sequence is 13 residues long. Trimming removed 6 bases at V and 0 bases at J, with 11 bases between. The germline V gene encodes CDR1 SQVTM and CDR2 ANQGSEA. The CDR3 coding sequence is TGCAGCGTCGTCAGGGGCATGAACACTGAAGCTTTCTTT. It specifies CSVVRGMNTEAFF. The full variable domain, rest sourced from reference TRBV29-1 and TRBJ1-1, is SAVISQKPSRDICQRGTSLTIQCQVDSQVTMMFWYRQQPGQSLTLIATANQGSEATYESGFVIDKFPISRPNLTFSTLTVSNMSPEDSSIYLCSVVRGMNTEAFFGQGTRLTVV.

V and J are TRBV6-5 and TRBJ1-4, with TRBD1 matching 8 bases. V gave up 6 bases and J gave up 3 bases; unmatched junction bases: 6. This CDR3 region has 15 residues. The germline CDR1 and CDR2 sequences are MNHEY and SVGAGI. For the CDR3, the DNA is TGTGCCAGCAGCGACAGGGGATCGGCTAATGAAAAACTGTTTTTT. It encodes CASSDRGSANEKLFF.

This rearrangement joins TRBV29-1 to TRBJ2-1; 8 positions agree with TRBD1. Germline V CDR1 and CDR2: SQVTM, ANQGSEA. Trimming took 7 bases from V and 4 from J; bases not matched to a gene: 6. This CDR3 is 13 amino acids long. As DNA, the CDR3 is TGCAGCGGAGACAGGGGCCCGTACAATGAGCAGTTCTTC. Its protein product is CSGDRGPYNEQFF.

The chain's CDR3 is CASSPVVAREQFF. The CDR3 DNA reads as TGTGCCAGCAGCCCTGTGGTTGCCCGGGAGCAGTTCTTC. The chain couples TRBV7-2 to TRBJ2-1; D unclear. The V and J ends lost 5 bases and 10 bases respectively, with 15 bases between them. CDR1 SGHTA and CDR2 FQGNSA come from the germline V gene. The CDR3 is 13 amino acids.

The chain uses TRBV13 and TRBJ2-5; tentative D call: TRBD1 (6 bases). CDR1 and CDR2 from the germline V gene are PRHDT and FYEKMQ (reference sequence). CDR3 size: 14 residues. With 5 bases removed from V and 4 bases from J, the gap between germline ends came to 14 bases. The CDR3 spells CASSLRTVGETQYF. The CDR3 bases are TGTGCCAGCAGCCTCCGGACAGTCGGAGAGACCCAGTACTTC.